This TCR beta chain came from a study of T cell responses to AZD1222 COVID-19 vaccine. Study results and limitations: After two AZD1222 doses, spike-specific TCR breadth and depth rose versus day 0. Baseline serology detected seropositivity in only a handful of AZD1222 recipients.

From germline, CDR1 is MNHEY and CDR2 SMNVEV (reference sequence). V dropped 2 bases and J dropped 0 bases, with 11 bases sitting between them. The CDR3 contains 16 residues. Remarks on this clone: Its antigen is still unknown.

Method: immunoSEQ multiplex PCR; TCRdb's copy keeps in-frame clones and lacks some. The sample contains around 150,000 clones, 90% to 95% of which appear only once. The V and J genes are TRBV27 and TRBJ2-1, with no clear D. The origin of this receptor is an adult in good health. This sample comprised peripheral blood, obtained on day 0 of AZD1222 vaccination. The CDR3 coding sequence is TGTGCCAGCAGTTTACGGAGACCGCACTCCTACAATGAGCAGTTCTTC. Protein: CASSLRRPHSYNEQFF.